This T cell receptor beta chain comes out of a study of blood T cell repertoires in COVID-19. Study-wide background: COVID-19 samples collected from the United States, Italy and Spain covered acute and convalescent phases.

V was clipped by 5 bases and J by 4 bases; unmatched bases: 5. There are 15 residues in the CDR3. CDR1 is SGHTA and CDR2 is FQGTGA in the germline V gene. Assay: immunoSEQ multiplex PCR; the TCRdb copy retains only in-frame clones and omits some. This table holds 200,000 to 250,000 clones, more than 80% found once. Sequenced input: peripheral blood. The source of this sequence is a woman in her thirties with COVID-19, enrolled during active disease. This chain connects TRBV7-3 to TRBJ2-2; TRBD1 aligns across 9 bases. CDR3 nucleotides: TGTGCCAGCAGCCTGGACAGGGGAGGCACCGGGGAGCTGTTTTTT. Protein sequence: CASSLDRGGTGELFF.